Shown below are 21 T cell receptor beta chains from a single sample sequenced in a study of OX40 agonist ivuxolimab in advanced cancers. Libraries were prepared by immunoSEQ multiplex PCR; TCRdb keeps only in-frame clonotypes and omits some of them. This table holds more than 100,000 clones, around 93% found once. The input for sequencing was CD4+ or CD8+ T cells sorted from blood, taken in a trial of the OX40 agonist ivuxolimab. The receptors originated from an adult with an advanced solid tumor such as melanoma, head and neck, liver or kidney cancer.

This clone has only one observation. The chain is built from TRBV7-9 and TRBJ2-7; D not certain. V was trimmed by 2 bases and J by 5 bases, leaving 13 bases between them. The length of the CDR3 is 14 residues. Germline V gene lookup returns CDR1 SEHNR and CDR2 FQNEAQ (reference sequence). The CDR3 nucleotides read TGTGCCAGCAGCTTACAAAGCCACCTACACGAGCAGTACTTC. Translated, it gives CASSLQSHLHEQYF.

This clone was detected only once. CDR3 loop: CASSQSGQGNQPQHF. The CDR3 DNA is TGTGCCAGCAGCCAATCGGGACAGGGCAATCAGCCCCAGCATTTT. This rearrangement joins TRBV7-9 to TRBJ1-5; TRBD1 agrees at 8 bases. The germline V gene has CDR1 SEHNR and CDR2 FQNEAQ (reference sequence). V lost 5 bases and J lost 2; bases outside the gene matches: 5. This CDR3 has 15 amino acids.

The gene calls are TRBV6-6 and TRBJ1-1; perhaps TRBD1 as D (5 bases). V lost 2 bases and J 4 bases, leaving 14 bases between the germline ends. From germline, CDR1 is MNHNY and CDR2 SVGAGI (reference sequence). The length of the CDR3 is 15 residues. The CDR3 DNA reads as TGTGCCAGCAGTTACATCCGGGGCGGCTCCACTGAAGCTTTCTTT. This sequence encodes CASSYIRGGSTEAFF.

The chain recombines TRBV4-1 with TRBJ1-2; the D gene is possibly TRBD1 (6 bases). There are 14 residues in the CDR3. V was cut by 5 bases and J by 2 bases, with 12 bases left in between. Germline V lookup: CDR1 MGHRA, CDR2 YSYEKL. CDR3 loop: CASSSHRVNYGYTF. The CDR3 DNA reads TGCGCCAGCAGCTCACACAGGGTGAACTATGGCTACACCTTC.

The chain has TRBV6-1 and TRBJ1-5, with 8 nucleotides matching TRBD1. The V and J ends lost 7 bases and 7 bases, in that order; junction bases with no gene match: 9. The CDR3 length is 14 residues. The V gene's germline CDR1 is MNHNS and CDR2 SASEGT. CDR3 in amino acids: CASKKDRVGQPQHF. CDR3 DNA sequence: TGTGCCAGCAAAAAGGACAGGGTTGGGCAGCCCCAGCATTTT.

The chain has TRBV28 and TRBJ1-1; D is unresolved. The CDR3 has 12 residues. V dropped 7 bases and J dropped 0 bases, with 6 bases sitting between them. Germline-derived CDR1 and CDR2 are MDHEN and SYDVKM. Here the CDR3 reads CASKNLNTEAFF. CDR3 in DNA: TGTGCCAGCAAGAACCTGAACACTGAAGCTTTCTTT.

This chain uses TRBV2 with TRBJ1-5, with unresolved D. The V end was cut by 7 bases, the J end by 9 bases, with 16 bases between. The CDR3 consists of 13 residues. Germline V gene lookup returns CDR1 SNHLY and CDR2 FYNNEI. Written as DNA, the CDR3 is TGTGCCAGCAAGGGAGGTGGTCTGGGGCCCCAGCATTTT. As protein: CASKGGGLGPQHF.

This sequence joins TRBV6-1 and TRBJ1-6, with 7 bases fitting TRBD1. The V segment lost 3 bases and the J segment 8 bases; nucleotides outside the gene matches: 10. This CDR3 has 16 residues. CDR1 is MNHNS, CDR2 SASEGT, per germline. The CDR3, as DNA: TGTGCCAGCAGTGACTTAGACAGGGCAACTTATTCACCCCTCCACTTT. Translation gives CASSDLDRATYSPLHF.

The chain is built from TRBV19 and TRBJ2-1; no clear D. This CDR3 contains 13 residues. Per germline, CDR1 LNHDA and CDR2 SQIVND (reference sequence). The V and J ends lost 6 bases and 0 bases respectively, with 6 bases between them. The CDR3 loop reads CASSRRSYNEQFF. CDR3 DNA: TGTGCCAGTAGCAGACGCTCCTACAATGAGCAGTTCTTC.

The chain has TRBV2 and TRBJ2-1; D is undetermined. Germline V gene data show CDR1 as SNHLY and CDR2 as FYNNEI. This CDR3 contains 16 residues. Trimming removed 3 bases from V and 5 bases from J, with 17 bases in between. The CDR3 DNA sequence: TGTGCCAGCAGTGACCAAGGACGGATCCGGGACAATGAGCAGTTCTTC. Its protein is CASSDQGRIRDNEQFF.

This chain links TRBV6-1 with TRBJ2-7, with 7 bases that match TRBD1. The CDR3 loop spans 15 amino acids. Germline V gene data show CDR1 as MNHNS and CDR2 as SASEGT. The V gene end was trimmed by 7 bases and the J gene end by 1 base; junction bases not matched to a gene: 10. Here the CDR3 DNA reads TGTGCCAGCACTTCGGGACAGAGCCTATCCTACGAGCAGTACTTC. This gives the protein CASTSGQSLSYEQYF.

The chain joins TRBV9 to TRBJ2-3; TRBD2 matches at 9 bases. Germline values: CDR1 SGDLS, CDR2 YYNGEE. V shed 4 bases and J 5 bases; nucleotides not matched to a gene: 11. This CDR3 is 16 amino acids long. The CDR3 sequence is CASSSRGGAVRDTQYF. The CDR3, as DNA: TGTGCCAGCAGCTCTCGCGGGGGGGCCGTTAGAGATACGCAGTATTTT.

This clone appeared a single time. The chain couples TRBV9 to TRBJ2-3; 11 bases line up with TRBD2. The CDR3 has 13 residues. J gave up 9 bases and V 3 bases, and 3 bases lay outside the gene matches. The germline gives CDR1 SGDLS, CDR2 YYNGEE. CDR3 protein: CASSATSGRTQYF. The CDR3 coding sequence is TGTGCCAGCAGCGCCACTAGCGGGAGAACGCAGTATTTT.

V gene TRBV5-4 combines with J gene TRBJ2-2; D may be TRBD1 (5 bases). The CDR3 extends over 17 amino acids. Germline values: CDR1 SGHNT, CDR2 YYREEE (reference sequence). The V end was cut by 0 bases, the J end by 3 bases, with 15 bases between. CDR3 residues: CASSLELRVMDTGELFF. For the CDR3, the DNA is TGTGCCAGCAGCTTGGAGCTCAGGGTGATGGACACCGGGGAGCTGTTTTTT.

The J gene is TRBJ2-7, the V gene TRBV28; TRBD1 is a possible D gene (6 bases). Trimming pared 5 bases from V and 5 bases from J, leaving 19 bases between. This CDR3 has 15 amino acids. CDR1 and CDR2 (germline): MDHEN, SYDVKM. This chain's CDR3 is CASSQGQLRDNEQYF. DNA for the CDR3: TGTGCCAGCAGTCAGGGACAATTACGGGACAACGAGCAGTACTTC.

This clone was observed a single time. The J gene is TRBJ2-3, the V gene TRBV28; the D call may be TRBD1 or TRBD2 (5 bases each). Germline lookup yields CDR1 MDHEN and CDR2 SYDVKM. Deletions cut 3 bases from V and 8 bases from J, with 9 bases between. The CDR3 consists of 12 residues. CDR3 coding DNA: TGTGCCAGCAGTTTCGGGGACGCTACGCAGTATTTT. Translation gives CASSFGDATQYF.

The chain uses TRBV27 and TRBJ2-1, with 7 nucleotides matching TRBD2. The V gene end was trimmed by 6 bases and the J gene end by 10 bases; junction bases not matched to a gene: 9. This CDR3 has 13 residues. Germline assignment: CDR1 MNHEY and CDR2 SMNVEV (reference sequence). The CDR3: CASRPSWEGEQFF. The CDR3 coding sequence is TGTGCCAGCAGGCCTTCGTGGGAGGGCGAGCAGTTCTTC.

The V gene is TRBV4-1, the J gene TRBJ1-2; TRBD1 is a possible D gene (5 bases). This CDR3 spans 18 amino acids. Per the germline V gene, CDR1 is MGHRA and CDR2 is YSYEKL. Trimming removed 0 bases from V and 5 bases from J, with 22 bases in between. CDR3 in DNA: TGCGCCAGCAGCCAAGATAGGGGAGGGTTAGTCCGGGGATATGGCTACACCTTC. It yields the protein CASSQDRGGLVRGYGYTF.

The chain carries TRBV10-2 and TRBJ2-7; D gene ambiguous. This CDR3 has 12 residues. CDR1 is WSHSY, CDR2 SAAADI, per germline. V lost 6 bases to trimming and J lost 4 bases, with 10 bases between them. CDR3 region: CASSATAYEQYF. CDR3 bases: TGCGCCAGCAGCGCTACTGCGTACGAGCAGTACTTC.

The rearrangement uses TRBV30 and TRBJ2-5, with D perhaps matching TRBD2 (6 bases). Germline CDR1 reads GTSNPN; CDR2 reads SVGIG (reference sequence). Trimming removed 7 bases from V and 2 bases from J, with 17 bases in between. The CDR3 covers 14 residues. CDR3 sequence (DNA): TGTGCCTCTTCCCCAGGGCGGGAACAAGAGACCCAGTACTTC. Residues: CASSPGREQETQYF.

The chain combines TRBV7-9 with TRBJ2-1, with 7 bases fitting TRBD2. V lost 0 bases and J lost 4; bases outside the gene matches: 9. The CDR3 has 17 amino acids. Germline CDR1 and CDR2: SEHNR and FQNEAQ (reference sequence). CDR3 DNA: TGTGCCAGCAGCTTAGCCGTTTCAGCGGGATATTACAATGAGCAGTTCTTC. The encoded protein is CASSLAVSAGYYNEQFF.